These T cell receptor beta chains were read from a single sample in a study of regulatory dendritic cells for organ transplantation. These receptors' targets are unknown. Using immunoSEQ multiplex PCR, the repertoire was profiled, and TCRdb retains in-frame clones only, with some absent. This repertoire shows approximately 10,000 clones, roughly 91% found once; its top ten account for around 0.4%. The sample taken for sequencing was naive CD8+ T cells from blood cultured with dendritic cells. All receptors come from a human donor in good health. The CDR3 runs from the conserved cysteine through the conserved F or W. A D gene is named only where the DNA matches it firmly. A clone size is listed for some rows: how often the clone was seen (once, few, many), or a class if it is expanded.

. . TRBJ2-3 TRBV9 CASSVGEADTQYF TGTGCCAGCAGCGTAGGGGAGGCAGATACGCAGTATTTT
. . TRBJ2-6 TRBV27 CASSFGSGANVLTF TGTGCCAGCAGTTTTGGGTCTGGGGCCAACGTCCTGACTTTC
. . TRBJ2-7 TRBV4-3 CASSQGAGTGEQYF TGCGCCAGCAGCCAAGGGGCGGGCACGGGAGAGCAGTACTTC
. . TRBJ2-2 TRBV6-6 CASNHPTHPGLFF TGTGCCAGCAACCATCCGACCCACCCTGGGCTGTTTTTT
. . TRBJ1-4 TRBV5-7 CASSFLGRLATNEKLFF TGTGCCAGCAGCTTTCTGGGCAGATTAGCAACTAATGAAAAACTGTTTTTT
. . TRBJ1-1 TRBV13 CASSLGRSPEAFF TGTGCCAGCAGCTTAGGACGGTCGCCTGAAGCTTTCTTT
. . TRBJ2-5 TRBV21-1 CASSKPTSGRPLQETQYF TGTGCCAGCAGCAAACCGACTAGCGGGAGGCCCCTTCAAGAGACCCAGTACTTC
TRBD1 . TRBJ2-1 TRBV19 CASSIMTGVHNEQFF TGTGCCAGTAGTATTATGACAGGGGTTCACAATGAGCAGTTCTTC
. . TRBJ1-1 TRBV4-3 CASSSDRNTEAFF TGCGCCAGCAGCTCGGACAGGAACACTGAAGCTTTCTTT
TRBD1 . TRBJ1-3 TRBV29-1 CSVEQTGSGNTIYF TGCAGCGTTGAACAGACAGGGTCTGGAAACACCATATATTTT
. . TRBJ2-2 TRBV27 CASSLSWGNTGELFF TGTGCCAGCAGTTTATCGTGGGGGAACACCGGGGAGCTGTTTTTT
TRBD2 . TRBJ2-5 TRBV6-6 CASSYSQREVQETQYF TGTGCCAGCAGTTACTCGCAACGGGAGGTCCAAGAGACCCAGTACTTC
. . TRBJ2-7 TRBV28 CASSLYSYSSYEQYF TGTGCCAGCAGTTTGTACTCGTACAGCTCCTACGAGCAGTACTTC
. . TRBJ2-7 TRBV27 CASKGGASYEQYF TGTGCCAGCAAAGGGGGTGCCTCCTACGAGCAGTACTTC
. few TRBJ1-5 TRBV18 CASSDSPNQPQHF TGTGCCAGCTCCGACAGTCCCAATCAGCCCCAGCATTTT
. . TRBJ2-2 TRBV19 CASSILVGTGELFF TGTGCCAGTAGTATCCTAGTAGGAACCGGGGAGCTGTTTTTT
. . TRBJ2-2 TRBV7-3 CASSPSPNTGELFF TGTGCCAGCAGCCCATCCCCGAACACCGGGGAGCTGTTTTTT
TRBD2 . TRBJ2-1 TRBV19 CASSPNLQREGDEQFF TGTGCCAGTAGTCCCAATTTACAGCGGGAGGGCGATGAGCAGTTCTTC
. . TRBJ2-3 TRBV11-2 CASSYRTGYTDTQYF TGTGCCAGCAGCTATCGGACGGGGTACACAGATACGCAGTATTTT
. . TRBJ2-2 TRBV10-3 CATKEQDPGELFF TGTGCCACCAAAGAACAGGACCCCGGGGAGCTGTTTTTT
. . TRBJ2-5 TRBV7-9 CASSPRDIGWETQYF TGTGCCAGCAGCCCCCGGGACATAGGATGGGAGACCCAGTACTTC